Following are 8 T cell receptor beta chains from one sample sequenced in a study of post-analysis software for immune sequencing data. No antigen has been identified for these receptors. Overall study findings and caveats: When patients were compared with controls, 4 or 5 TRBV segments were more frequent, TRBV5-6, TRBV5-1 and TRBV20-1 among them.

Incorporated into the TCR beta cDNA libraries were unique molecular identifiers, which served to reduce PCR and sequencing biases. In TCRdb, the PCR reads were re-called with MiXCR into one record per CDR3 protein. Here the sample spans some 690,000 distinct CDR3 sequences, approximately 30% being singletons. The source material was blood. Every receptor here comes from a girl aged 5-17 years with multiple sclerosis.

V usage is TRBV12-3 or TRBV12-4 and J usage is TRBJ1-1; the D gene is possibly TRBD1 (6 bases). The CDR3 sequence is 13 residues long. Trimming cost V 3 bases and J 7 bases, with 12 bases left between them. CDR3 DNA: TGTGCCAGCAGTTTCAGGGGCGGAGATGAAGCTTTCTTT. Translation: CASSFRGGDEAFF.

The J gene is TRBJ2-6, the V gene TRBV5-1; D is unresolved. The CDR3 consists of 15 residues. Trimming pared 5 bases from V and 2 bases from J, leaving 11 bases between. Germline V lookup: CDR1 SGHRS, CDR2 YFSETQ. CDR3 protein: CASRTYSPGANVLTF. The CDR3 nucleotides read TGCGCCAGCAGGACTTACTCACCTGGGGCCAACGTCCTGACTTTC.

This clonotype was seen a few times. This rearrangement joins TRBV29-1 to TRBJ2-7; D possibly uses TRBD1 or TRBD2 (7 bases each). CDR1 and CDR2 (germline): SQVTM, ANQGSEA. The CDR3 consists of 14 residues. V lost 4 bases, J lost 6 bases, and 19 bases lay in between. The CDR3 region is CSVGGGTAVGEQYF. CDR3 bases: TGCAGCGTTGGGGGGGGGACAGCCGTGGGCGAGCAGTACTTC.

This clonotype was counted only a few times. The chain couples TRBV7-2 to TRBJ2-6; D not resolved. V lost 1 base and J lost 3, with 7 bases in between. CDR3 length: 15 amino acids. Germline CDR1 SGHTA, CDR2 FQGNSA. CDR3: CASSLGPGGANVLTF. The CDR3 DNA reads as TGTGCCAGCAGCTTAGGTCCTGGTGGGGCCAACGTCCTGACTTTC. The variable domain in full, completed from reference TRBV7-2 and TRBJ2-6, reads GAGVSQSPSNKVTEKGKDVELRCDPISGHTALYWYRQSLGQGLEFLIYFQGNSAPDKSGLPSDRFSAERTGGSVSTLTIQRTQQEDSAVYLCASSLGPGGANVLTFGAGSRLTVL.

The V call is TRBV9, the J call TRBJ2-1, with TRBD2 matching over 8 bases. Germline V gives CDR1 SGDLS, CDR2 YYNGEE. Trimming removed 0 bases from V and 1 base from J; junction bases left unmatched: 9. The CDR3 has 18 residues. The CDR3 is CASSVDRGSGRSYNEQFF. DNA for the CDR3: TGTGCCAGCAGCGTAGATAGGGGAAGCGGGAGATCCTACAATGAGCAGTTCTTC.

This clonotype showed up just a few times. V usage is TRBV20-1 and J usage is TRBJ1-2, with unresolved D. Germline V gene lookup returns CDR1 DFQATT and CDR2 SNEGSKA (reference sequence). Trimming took off 2 bases at V and 2 bases at J, with 12 bases between the two ends. This CDR3 contains 14 residues. CDR3 protein: CSARPLTVNYGYTF. As DNA, the CDR3 is TGCAGTGCTAGACCCTTGACCGTCAACTATGGCTACACCTTC.

This clonotype was seen repeatedly, ten times or more. The rearrangement uses TRBV7-9 and TRBJ2-3; D uncertain. The germline V gene has CDR1 SEHNR and CDR2 FQNEAQ (reference sequence). The CDR3 extends over 11 amino acids. The V end lost 6 bases, the J end lost 4 bases, and 5 bases lay between the germline ends. CDR3 protein: CASRGSDTQYF. Written as DNA, the CDR3 is TGTGCCAGCAGGGGTTCAGATACGCAGTATTTT.

This clonotype was seen at least ten times. V gene TRBV29-1 combines with J gene TRBJ2-7; TRBD1 is a possible D gene (5 bases). V lost 7 bases and J lost 6, with 13 bases in between. CDR1 and CDR2 from the germline V gene are SQVTM and ANQGSEA. This CDR3 comprises 11 residues. CDR3 in DNA: TGCAGCGAGCGCGACAGTTGCGAGCAGTACTTC. This sequence encodes CSERDSCEQYF.